This T cell receptor beta chain comes out of a study of T cell clonality in common variable immunodeficiency. Per the germline V gene, CDR1 is SGHRS and CDR2 is YFSETQ. The V gene end was trimmed by 0 bases and the J gene end by 6 bases; junction bases not matched to a gene: 6. The CDR3 extends over 15 amino acids. Sequencing was performed with immunoSEQ multiplex PCR; in TCRdb, only in-frame clones are kept and a portion is missing. The record shows roughly 79,000 clones for this sample, with no singletons present. Points from the study as a whole: Links between repertoire features and CVID complications were heterogeneity-limited. The cause of increased CVID clonality remains unclear without subpopulation sequencing. In common variable immunodeficiency, TCR beta chains reportedly carried fewer deletions and N-nucleotide insertions.

This clone was detected ten times or more. The target antigen is unknown. The CDR3 is cut off 3 residues early in the read; its end comes from the germline J gene. Donors gave roughly 5 to 8.5 ml heparinized peripheral whole blood. The chain joins TRBV5-1 to TRBJ2-1; 7 bases align to TRBD1. This sequence originates from a person aged 18 to 75 in good health. The material sequenced was peripheral blood mononuclear cells. The chain's CDR3 is CASSLATGVGNEQFF. The covered CDR3 bases are TGCGCCAGCAGCTTGGCCACAGGGGTCGGCAATGAG.